Listed here are 5 T cell receptor beta chains from one sample, sequenced in a study of regulatory T cells in long-lasting Graves disease. The time point here: persistent/refractory GD, antithyroid drugs over 5 years with positive TRAb. From PBMCs, RNA was extracted and then used to make the TCR library. TCR beta libraries were built with iRepertoire HTBI primers and Arm-PCR of CDR3 regions. MiXCR, applied by TCRdb to the multiplex PCR reads, yields one record per CDR3 protein. The sample yields approximately 380,000 distinct CDR3 sequences, around 20% seen once. This material consisted of peripheral blood mononuclear cells (PBMCs), taken when the disease was refractory, from a patient treated with antithyroid drugs. The receptors were gathered from a female donor with Graves disease.

This CDR3 is CASSRGSTTEAFF. The CDR3, as DNA: TGTGCCAGCAGCCGGGGCAGCACAACTGAAGCTTTCTTT. The rearrangement uses TRBV6-1 and TRBJ1-1, with D possibly TRBD1 on 5 matching bases. Germline CDR1 and CDR2: MNHNS and SASEGT. This CDR3 is 13 amino acids long. Trimming took off 6 bases at V and 5 bases at J, with 13 bases between the two ends.

The chain joins TRBV7-2 to TRBJ2-1; TRBD2 agrees at 7 bases. The length of the CDR3 is 16 residues. With V trimmed by 5 bases and J by 2 bases, 9 bases remained unmatched. Germline CDR1 SGHTA, CDR2 FQGNSA. CDR3 amino acids: CASSRELSGTYNEQFF. The CDR3 region has the DNA TGTGCCAGCAGCCGAGAGCTAAGCGGGACCTACAATGAGCAGTTCTTC.

This clonotype has a count of ten or more. The chain uses TRBV27 and TRBJ1-1, with no clear D. Germline-derived CDR1 and CDR2 are MNHEY and SMNVEV (reference sequence). Trimming took 6 bases from V and 1 from J, leaving 9 bases between them. This CDR3 spans 13 amino acids. CDR3 sequence reads: CASSPWENTEAFF. The CDR3 coding sequence is TGTGCCAGCAGCCCATGGGAGAACACTGAAGCTTTCTTT.

This clonotype was detected only a few times. The chain has TRBV28 and TRBJ2-2; either TRBD1 or TRBD2 may fit D (5 bases each). Trimming took off 5 bases at V and 7 bases at J, with 14 bases between the two ends. This CDR3 has 14 residues. Germline V gives CDR1 MDHEN, CDR2 SYDVKM. CDR3 in amino acids: CASSGGIGYGELFF. As DNA, the CDR3 is TGTGCCAGCAGTGGGGGAATCGGTTACGGGGAGCTGTTTTTT.

This clonotype has ten or more counts. V and J are TRBV20-1 and TRBJ2-2; 7 bases are a match to TRBD2. This CDR3 is 14 amino acids long. With V trimmed by 3 bases and J by 7 bases, 8 bases remained unmatched. Looked up from germline, CDR1 is DFQATT and CDR2 is SNEGSKA (reference sequence). The CDR3 spells CSARSAGDHGELFF. CDR3 nucleotide sequence: TGCAGTGCTAGGTCCGCGGGGGATCACGGGGAGCTGTTTTTT.